One and the same sample provided the 27 T cell receptor beta chains below, sequenced in a study of cytomegalovirus exposure and HLA in healthy donors. A multiplex PCR was run with 60 Vbeta primers and 13 Jbeta primers. Profiled with immunoSEQ multiplex PCR; TCRdb holds only in-frame clones, not every one. Of about 120,000 clones listed, 82% are singletons. Sequencing was carried out using PBMCs. Receptors were obtained from a woman aged 18-29 years in good health and CMV-seronegative.

The rearrangement uses TRBV29-1 and TRBJ1-1, with TRBD1 matching over 8 bases. This CDR3 region has 15 residues. Trimming cost V 6 bases and J 2 bases; bases outside gene matches: 11. The germline V gene has CDR1 SQVTM and CDR2 ANQGSEA. CDR3: CSVQKTGGKNTEAFF. CDR3 nucleotides: TGCAGCGTGCAGAAAACAGGGGGGAAAAACACTGAAGCTTTCTTT.

The rearrangement links TRBV30 to TRBJ2-3; TRBD2 matches at 7 bases. CDR3 length: 17 residues. Looked up from germline, CDR1 is GTSNPN and CDR2 is SVGIG (reference sequence). The V segment lost 1 base and the J segment 2 bases; nucleotides outside the gene matches: 12. The CDR3 DNA follows: TGTGCCTGGAGTGCCCCTCAGACTAGCTGGGCCACAGATACGCAGTATTTT. This translates into CAWSAPQTSWATDTQYF.

The V call is TRBV18, the J call TRBJ2-7; possible D gene TRBD2, 5 bases. V was clipped by 5 bases and J by 0 bases, with 11 bases between them. Looked up from germline, CDR1 is KGHSH and CDR2 is LQKENI. This CDR3 has 14 residues. DNA for the CDR3: TGTGCCAGCTCAGCGGCCGGACTCTCCTACGAGCAGTACTTC. As protein: CASSAAGLSYEQYF.

The genes are TRBV5-1 and TRBJ1-4, with unresolved D. The length of the CDR3 is 14 residues. CDR1 and CDR2 (germline): SGHRS, YFSETQ. V was cut by 2 bases and J by 5 bases, with 10 bases left in between. Written as DNA, the CDR3 is TGCGCCAGCAGCTTAAGCCGGCGGAATGAAAAACTGTTTTTT. This codes for CASSLSRRNEKLFF.

The chain has TRBV18 and TRBJ1-2, with TRBD1 as a possible D gene (5 bases). The V end was cut by 1 base, the J end by 6 bases, with 18 bases between. This CDR3 is 16 amino acids long. The V gene's germline CDR1 is KGHSH and CDR2 LQKENI. CDR3 region: CASSPRAKGGEHGYTF. The CDR3 bases are TGTGCCAGCTCACCACGGGCAAAAGGAGGGGAACATGGCTACACCTTC.

The chain is built from TRBV5-1 and TRBJ2-5; a possible D gene is TRBD1 (5 bases). The last part of the DNA fits TRBJ2-7 better; the J call may be wrong. Per the germline V gene, CDR1 is SGHRS and CDR2 is YFSETQ. This CDR3 is built from 14 residues. CDR3 loop: CASSLATDRYEQYF. For the CDR3, the DNA is TGCGCCAGCAGCTTGGCGACAGACCGCTACGAGCAGTACTTC.

This clone occurred once. This chain joins TRBV2 and TRBJ2-5; TRBD2 matches 9 bases. Germline V gives CDR1 SNHLY, CDR2 FYNNEI. This CDR3 is 17 amino acids long. Losses at the gene ends were 3 bases for V and 0 bases for J; bases not matched to a gene: 8. The CDR3 region has the DNA TGTGCCAGCAGTGAGGGAGTAGCGGGAGTCTACCAAGAGACCCAGTACTTC. Translating gives CASSEGVAGVYQETQYF.

This chain connects TRBV11-2 to TRBJ2-5; no clear D gene. Trimming pared 1 base from V and 2 bases from J, leaving 8 bases between. The length of the CDR3 is 14 residues. The germline V gene has CDR1 SGHAT and CDR2 FQNNGV. The CDR3: CASSLGARQETQYF. The CDR3 coding sequence is TGTGCCAGCAGCTTAGGTGCTAGGCAAGAGACCCAGTACTTC.

V and J are TRBV7-9 and TRBJ2-7, with 9 bases identical to TRBD1. The CDR3 is made up of 14 amino acids. The germline CDR1 and CDR2 sequences are SEHNR and FQNEAQ (reference sequence). V shed 3 bases, J shed 6 bases, and the junction held 6 bases outside the gene matches. The CDR3 is CASSFRDREGEQYF. In DNA form, the CDR3 reads TGTGCCAGCAGCTTCCGGGACAGGGAGGGCGAGCAGTACTTC.

The chain links TRBV4-2 to TRBJ1-5, with D maybe TRBD1 (6 bases). Looked up from germline, CDR1 is LGHNA and CDR2 is YNFKEQ. V was trimmed by 0 bases and J by 6 bases, leaving 15 bases between them. The CDR3 loop spans 16 amino acids. The CDR3 here is CASSQDFGGAGQPQHF. The CDR3 region has the DNA TGTGCCAGCAGCCAAGATTTCGGGGGGGCAGGTCAGCCCCAGCATTTT.

V and J are TRBV11-2 and TRBJ1-1; TRBD1 agrees at 7 bases. Trimming removed 3 bases from V and 3 bases from J; junction bases left unmatched: 1. Per the germline V gene, CDR1 is SGHAT and CDR2 is FQNNGV. The length of the CDR3 is 13 residues. CDR3 bases: TGTGCCAGCAGCTTTCAGGGGGACACTGAAGCTTTCTTT. Translation: CASSFQGDTEAFF.

The genes are TRBV14 and TRBJ2-3; D gene ambiguous. Germline V lookup: CDR1 SGHDN, CDR2 FVKESK. V gave up 0 bases and J gave up 0 bases, with 10 bases separating them. The CDR3 contains 16 residues. CDR3 region: CASSQEFLVSTDTQYF. The CDR3 bases are TGTGCCAGCAGCCAAGAGTTTCTAGTCAGCACAGATACGCAGTATTTT.

The rearrangement links TRBV5-5 to TRBJ1-4; possible D gene TRBD1, 6 bases. Germline-derived CDR1 and CDR2 are SGHKS and YYEKEE (reference sequence). This CDR3 region has 14 residues. Deletions cut 4 bases from V and 4 bases from J, with 11 bases between. CDR3 sequence: CASSARDNNEKLFF. For the CDR3, the DNA is TGTGCCAGCAGCGCCCGGGACAATAATGAAAAACTGTTTTTT.

The V call is TRBV7-2, the J call TRBJ2-3; weak D call: TRBD1 (5 bases). Trimming pared 5 bases from V and 3 bases from J, leaving 12 bases between. CDR3 length: 14 residues. Germline assignment: CDR1 SGHTA and CDR2 FQGNSA. CDR3 nucleotide sequence: TGTGCCAGCAGCCCTGGCAAGGGGACAGATACGCAGTATTTT. The encoded protein is CASSPGKGTDTQYF.

V is TRBV19 and J is TRBJ1-5, with 7 bases that match TRBD1. CDR1 LNHDA and CDR2 SQIVND come from the germline V gene (reference sequence). The CDR3 spans 15 residues. After removal of 10 bases from V and 3 bases from J, the junction contained 12 bases not matched to a gene. The CDR3, as DNA: TGTGCCATTAGCTTTACAGGGGCGATCAATCAGCCCCAGCATTTT. It encodes CAISFTGAINQPQHF.

The chain recombines TRBV13 with TRBJ1-2; D gene unclear. CDR1 and CDR2 from the germline V gene are PRHDT and FYEKMQ (reference sequence). V lost 4 bases, J lost 4 bases, and 16 bases lay in between. The CDR3 runs to 15 residues. The CDR3 region has the DNA TGTGCCAGCAGCTCCGGCCTTGGGAGGGCCTATGGCTACACCTTC. This encodes CASSSGLGRAYGYTF.

The chain is built from TRBV10-1 and TRBJ2-1; TRBD2 matches 11 bases. The CDR3 contains 16 residues. The ends lost 2 bases at V and 6 bases at J; junction bases unmatched: 6. Germline loops: CDR1 WNHNN, CDR2 SYGVQD (reference sequence). CDR3 in DNA: TGCGCCAGCAGTGAGCTAGCGGGAGGCCAGGGCAATGAGCAGTTCTTC. This codes for CASSELAGGQGNEQFF.

The rearrangement uses TRBV18 and TRBJ2-7; tentative D call: TRBD1 (6 bases). The germline V gene encodes CDR1 KGHSH and CDR2 LQKENI. The CDR3 has 15 residues. V was clipped by 1 base and J by 5 bases, with 15 bases between them. CDR3 sequence reads: CASSPQSGAENEQYF. The DNA for the CDR3 is TGTGCCAGCTCACCACAGTCAGGGGCTGAAAACGAGCAGTACTTC. The full variable domain, in which reference TRBV18 and TRBJ2-7 provide the parts outside the CDR3, is NAGVMQNPRHLVRRRGQEARLRCSPMKGHSHVYWYRQLPEEGLKFMVYLQKENIIDESGMPKERFSAEFPKEGPSILRIQQVVRGDSAAYFCASSPQSGAENEQYFGPGTRLTVT.

The chain recombines TRBV7-9 with TRBJ1-4; 10 nucleotides line up with TRBD1. Germline V gene sequence: CDR1 SEHNR, CDR2 FQNEAQ (reference sequence). The CDR3 has 15 residues. The V and J ends lost 4 bases and 8 bases, in that order; junction bases with no gene match: 7. This CDR3 is CASSSWDRGREKLFF. CDR3 nucleotides: TGTGCCAGCAGCTCATGGGACAGGGGAAGGGAAAAACTGTTTTTT.

This clone appeared a few times. The chain joins TRBV4-3 to TRBJ2-5, with D perhaps TRBD2 (6 bases). The J call may be wrong; the DNA end is better matched by TRBJ2-7. The CDR3 is 16 amino acids. The V gene's germline CDR1 is LGHNA and CDR2 YSLEER. The CDR3 DNA reads TGCGCCAGCAGCCAAGATCTCAGTAGCGGAGCCTACGAGCAGTACTTC. As protein: CASSQDLSSGAYEQYF.

V gene TRBV4-1 combines with J gene TRBJ2-1; 8 bases agree with TRBD2. Germline CDR1 is MGHRA and CDR2 is YSYEKL. The V and J ends lost 0 bases and 6 bases, in that order; junction bases with no gene match: 13. CDR3 length: 18 residues. The CDR3 is CASSQEGAGGPLGNEQFF. The CDR3 DNA sequence: TGCGCCAGCAGCCAAGAGGGTGCGGGGGGTCCGTTGGGCAATGAGCAGTTCTTC.

This clone was seen more than once but under ten times. The chain combines TRBV11-3 with TRBJ2-2, with D hard to call. From germline, CDR1 is SGHNT and CDR2 YENEEA. V was cut by 0 bases and J by 4 bases, with 6 bases left in between. This CDR3 region has 14 residues. CDR3: CASSLDVATGELFF. CDR3 nucleotide sequence: TGTGCCAGCAGCTTAGATGTGGCCACCGGGGAGCTGTTTTTT.

This chain uses TRBV6-5 with TRBJ2-1, with D perhaps TRBD1 (6 bases). Trimming stripped 5 bases from V and 4 bases from J, with 15 bases between. This CDR3 spans 15 amino acids. Per germline, CDR1 MNHEY and CDR2 SVGAGI. CDR3 DNA: TGTGCCAGCAGTAGTAGGGGGAGTTATTACAATGAGCAGTTCTTC. This gives the protein CASSSRGSYYNEQFF.

This chain uses TRBV18 with TRBJ1-2; D call uncertain. Trimming took off 3 bases at V and 4 bases at J, with 15 bases between the two ends. The CDR3 is 15 amino acids. Germline V gene lookup returns CDR1 KGHSH and CDR2 LQKENI. CDR3 in DNA: TGTGCCAGCTCACCCCCCGGCAGTTGGAGCTATGGCTACACCTTC. Encoded protein: CASSPPGSWSYGYTF.

The rearrangement joins TRBV2 to TRBJ2-7; TRBD1 matches 8 bases. Unmatched junction bases numbered 5, after V lost 11 bases and J lost 2 bases. Germline V CDR1 and CDR2: SNHLY, FYNNEI. This CDR3 region has 12 residues. The CDR3, as DNA: TGTGCCGGGGGACAGGCCACCTACGAGCAGTACTTC. Its translation: CAGGQATYEQYF.

This rearrangement joins TRBV27 to TRBJ1-1; D not resolved. V shed 3 bases and J shed 7 bases, with 15 bases lying between them. The CDR3 covers 14 residues. In germline, CDR1 is MNHEY, CDR2 SMNVEV (reference sequence). The CDR3 DNA is TGTGCCAGCAGTTTGTACCAGAGGAATGGTGAAGCTTTCTTT. Its protein is CASSLYQRNGEAFF.

This chain's CDR3 is CASSPSGGRGGELFF. CDR3 coding DNA: TGCGCCAGCTCTCCAAGCGGGGGGCGCGGCGGGGAGCTGTTTTTT. The chain couples TRBV4-3 to TRBJ2-2, with 9 bases lining up with TRBD2. From germline, CDR1 is LGHNA and CDR2 YSLEER. Germline trimming cut 8 bases from V and 7 bases from J; bases unmatched to any gene: 11. The CDR3 sequence is 15 residues long.